This T cell receptor (beta chain) came from a study of cytomegalovirus exposure and HLA in healthy donors. Regarding the study as a whole: According to the study, 160 or so TCR beta chains were cytomegalovirus-associated.

In this sample, this clone turned up once. Its matching antigen is unknown. The PCR contained 60 Vbeta and 13 Jbeta primers. Here immunoSEQ multiplex PCR was the method, and the copy in TCRdb shows in-frame clones only, minus some. The table lists 100,000 to 150,000 clones, 60% to 75% of them singletons. The germline V gene encodes CDR1 SGHTA and CDR2 FQGNSA. Trimming left V 1 base short and J 1 base short, with 8 bases between. CDR3 length: 15 residues. Sequences were obtained from PBMCs. This TCR derives from a woman between 45 and 65 years old in good health and CMV-seropositive. This sequence joins TRBV7-2 and TRBJ1-5, with D unclear. CDR3 sequence (DNA): TGTGCCAGCAGCTTAGTTTACAGAAGCAATCAGCCCCAGCATTTT. This codes for CASSLVYRSNQPQHF.